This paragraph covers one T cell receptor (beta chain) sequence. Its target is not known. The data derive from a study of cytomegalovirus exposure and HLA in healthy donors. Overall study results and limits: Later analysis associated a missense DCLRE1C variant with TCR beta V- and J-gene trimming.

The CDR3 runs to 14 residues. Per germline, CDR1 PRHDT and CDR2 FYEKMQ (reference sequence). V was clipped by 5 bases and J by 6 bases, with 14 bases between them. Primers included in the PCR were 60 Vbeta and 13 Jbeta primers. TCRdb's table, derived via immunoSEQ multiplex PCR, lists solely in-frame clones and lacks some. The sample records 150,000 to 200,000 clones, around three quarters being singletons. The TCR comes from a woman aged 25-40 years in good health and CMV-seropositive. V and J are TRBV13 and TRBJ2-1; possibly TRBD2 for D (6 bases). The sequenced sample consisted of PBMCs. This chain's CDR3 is CASSLTGLFNEQFF. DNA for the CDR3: TGTGCCAGCAGCCTCACGGGACTTTTCAATGAGCAGTTCTTC.